The TCR beta chain under discussion was sequenced for a study of blood T cell repertoires in COVID-19. Study at large: Italy, Spain and the United States were the sources of the convalescent and acute COVID-19 samples. PBMCs, B-cell-depleted T cells, or T cells provided the cDNA or gDNA that made up the material.

This clone was seen many times. This sample includes further DNA sequences coding for the same CDR3. As originally analysed: Amplification of reference gene primers was used by the study to estimate nucleated cell counts. The repertoire was sequenced with immunoSEQ multiplex PCR; TCRdb's copy has only in-frame clones and lacks some. V, J and clone size are those of that table, while D and trimming were read from the DNA. Among 150,000 or so clones, approximately 80% were seen once, and the ten largest hold roughly 6.8%. With 1 base removed from V and 4 bases from J, the gap between germline ends came to 4 bases. The CDR3 extends over 12 amino acids.

The rearrangement uses TRBV12-3 or TRBV12-4 and TRBJ1-1; D remains ambiguous. The sequenced sample consisted of peripheral blood. The TCR comes from a woman between 50 and 59 years old in a cohort sampled during active or convalescent COVID-19. The CDR3 bases are TGTGCCAGCAGTTTAGTGAGCACTGAAGCTTTCTTT. Its protein product is CASSLVSTEAFF.